What follows are 13 T cell receptor beta chains derived from one specimen sequenced in a study of blood T cell repertoires in COVID-19. The method was immunoSEQ multiplex PCR; TCRdb's version includes in-frame clones alone and lacks a portion of them. The sample shows 65,000 to 90,000 clones, roughly 85% of them seen only once. The sequenced material came from peripheral blood. All receptors derive from a man in his sixties with active or convalescent COVID-19.

The CDR3: CASSLSDGGYEQYF. CDR3 DNA sequence: TGTGCCAGCAGCTTATCTGACGGCGGGTACGAGCAGTACTTC. The chain combines TRBV7-3 with TRBJ2-7; D might be TRBD2 (5 bases). Per germline, CDR1 SGHTA and CDR2 FQGTGA. CDR3 length: 14 residues. Trimming cost V 2 bases and J 4 bases, with 12 bases left between them.

The chain carries TRBV2 and TRBJ1-4, with TRBD1 matching 8 bases. Germline loops: CDR1 SNHLY, CDR2 FYNNEI. This CDR3 has 14 residues. The V segment lost 6 bases and the J segment 5 bases; nucleotides outside the gene matches: 5. CDR3 sequence: CASSSGTGNEKLFF. The CDR3 nucleotides are TGTGCCAGCAGCTCCGGGACAGGAAATGAAAAACTGTTTTTT.

In its sample, this clone was seen once. This chain links TRBV9 with TRBJ2-2; possible D gene TRBD1, 6 bases. V lost 2 bases and J lost 6, with 20 bases in between. Germline V gene lookup returns CDR1 SGDLS and CDR2 YYNGEE. This CDR3 comprises 17 residues. CDR3 sequence: CASSVGTQGPNAGELFF. CDR3 bases: TGTGCCAGCAGCGTGGGCACACAGGGCCCCAATGCCGGGGAGCTGTTTTTT.

This sequence joins TRBV28 and TRBJ1-1; no reliable D call. V dropped 7 bases and J dropped 11 bases, with 23 bases sitting between them. CDR1 and CDR2 (germline): MDHEN, SYDVKM. This CDR3 has 14 residues. CDR3 loop: CASTPSPGLPAAFF. The CDR3 DNA is TGTGCCAGCACCCCTTCTCCCGGTTTACCCGCGGCTTTCTTT.

The gene calls are TRBV25-1 and TRBJ1-5; 11 bases map to TRBD1. V lost 2 bases and J lost 4; bases outside the gene matches: 4. The CDR3 covers 16 residues. Germline V CDR1 and CDR2: MGHDK, SYGVNS. CDR3 sequence reads: CASSEPRDRGNQPQHF. DNA for the CDR3: TGTGCCAGCAGTGAACCCCGGGACAGGGGGAATCAGCCCCAGCATTTT.

The sample holds a few counts of this clone. The chain combines TRBV28 with TRBJ2-7, with 11 bases lining up with TRBD1. The germline gives CDR1 MDHEN, CDR2 SYDVKM. This CDR3 contains 15 residues. Trimming cost V 6 bases and J 2 bases; bases outside gene matches: 6. The CDR3 nucleotides are TGTGCCAGCAGCCCCGGGACAGGGGGTGCCTACGAGCAGTACTTC. This sequence encodes CASSPGTGGAYEQYF.

This clone was detected a few times. V usage is TRBV2 and J usage is TRBJ2-5, with D possibly TRBD1 on 6 matching bases. The CDR3 consists of 13 residues. CDR1 and CDR2 (germline): SNHLY, FYNNEI. Trimming took 2 bases from V and 5 from J, leaving 9 bases between them. The CDR3: CASSESRGETQYF. The CDR3 region has the DNA TGTGCCAGCAGTGAATCCAGGGGCGAGACCCAGTACTTC.

The genes are TRBV7-9 and TRBJ2-5; D is unresolved. This CDR3 contains 13 residues. The V gene's germline CDR1 is SEHNR and CDR2 FQNEAQ (reference sequence). Trimming took off 2 bases at V and 1 base at J, with 5 bases between the two ends. In DNA form, the CDR3 reads TGTGCCAGCAGCTTATCCCTCCAAGAGACCCAGTACTTC. It is translated as CASSLSLQETQYF.

This clone has a single count. The V and J genes are TRBV6-6 and TRBJ1-1, with D tentatively TRBD1 (6 bases). The V end lost 7 bases, the J end lost 2 bases, and 14 bases lay between the germline ends. CDR1 is MNHNY, CDR2 SVGAGI, per germline (reference sequence). The CDR3 extends over 14 amino acids. CDR3 nucleotides: TGTGCCAGCAATATGGACAGACAAAACACTGAAGCTTTCTTT. Amino acid sequence: CASNMDRQNTEAFF.

The chain couples TRBV30 to TRBJ2-7; weak D call: TRBD2 (5 bases). The V and J ends lost 0 bases and 7 bases respectively, with 19 bases between them. Looked up from germline, CDR1 is GTSNPN and CDR2 is SVGIG (reference sequence). The CDR3 has 15 residues. The DNA of the CDR3 is TGTGCCTGGAGTGTACTAGGACCACATACTGTGGAGCAGTACTTC. Its translation is CAWSVLGPHTVEQYF.

In this sample, this clone turned up a few times. V usage is TRBV19 and J usage is TRBJ1-1; 7 bases are a match to TRBD1. V shed 10 bases, J shed 1 base, and the junction held 9 bases outside the gene matches. This CDR3 contains 14 residues. Germline assignment: CDR1 LNHDA and CDR2 SQIVND (reference sequence). CDR3 nucleotides: TGTGCCACAGGATCAAGGACAGGGAACACTGAAGCTTTCTTT. It specifies CATGSRTGNTEAFF.

V is TRBV10-3 and J is TRBJ1-4; 8 bases line up with TRBD1. CDR3 length: 15 residues. The junction had 4 bases not matched to a gene; V was cut back by 0 bases and J by 7 bases. Germline V CDR1 and CDR2: ENHRY, SYGVKD. CDR3 DNA: TGTGCCATCAGTGAGTCGGACAGGGAAGGTGAAAAACTGTTTTTT. Its translation is CAISESDREGEKLFF.

The chain employs TRBV4-1 and TRBJ1-4; no reliable D call. Per germline, CDR1 MGHRA and CDR2 YSYEKL. The CDR3 has 15 amino acids. V was clipped by 1 base and J by 7 bases, with 13 bases between them. The CDR3 sequence is CASSQVGASGEKLFF. The DNA for the CDR3 is TGCGCCAGCAGCCAAGTAGGCGCCTCGGGTGAAAAACTGTTTTTT.